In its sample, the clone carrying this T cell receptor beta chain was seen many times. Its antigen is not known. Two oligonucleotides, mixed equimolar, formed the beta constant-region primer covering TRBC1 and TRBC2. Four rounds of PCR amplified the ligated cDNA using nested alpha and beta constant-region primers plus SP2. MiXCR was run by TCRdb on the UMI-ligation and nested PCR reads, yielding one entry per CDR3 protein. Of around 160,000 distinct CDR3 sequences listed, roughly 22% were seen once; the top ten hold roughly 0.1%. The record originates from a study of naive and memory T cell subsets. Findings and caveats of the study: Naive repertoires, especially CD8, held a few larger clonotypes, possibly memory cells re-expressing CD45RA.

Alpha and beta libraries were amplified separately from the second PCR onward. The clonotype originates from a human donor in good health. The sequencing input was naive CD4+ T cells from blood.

The CDR3 DNA is TGCAGTGCAAAGAATCTGTATAGCTCCTACGAGCAGTACTTC. Translated, it gives CSAKNLYSSYEQYF. The chain has TRBV20-1 and TRBJ2-7; no clear D gene. In germline, CDR1 is DFQATT, CDR2 SNEGSKA (reference sequence). CDR3 length equals 14 residues. The V end was cut by 6 bases, the J end by 0 bases, with 15 bases between.